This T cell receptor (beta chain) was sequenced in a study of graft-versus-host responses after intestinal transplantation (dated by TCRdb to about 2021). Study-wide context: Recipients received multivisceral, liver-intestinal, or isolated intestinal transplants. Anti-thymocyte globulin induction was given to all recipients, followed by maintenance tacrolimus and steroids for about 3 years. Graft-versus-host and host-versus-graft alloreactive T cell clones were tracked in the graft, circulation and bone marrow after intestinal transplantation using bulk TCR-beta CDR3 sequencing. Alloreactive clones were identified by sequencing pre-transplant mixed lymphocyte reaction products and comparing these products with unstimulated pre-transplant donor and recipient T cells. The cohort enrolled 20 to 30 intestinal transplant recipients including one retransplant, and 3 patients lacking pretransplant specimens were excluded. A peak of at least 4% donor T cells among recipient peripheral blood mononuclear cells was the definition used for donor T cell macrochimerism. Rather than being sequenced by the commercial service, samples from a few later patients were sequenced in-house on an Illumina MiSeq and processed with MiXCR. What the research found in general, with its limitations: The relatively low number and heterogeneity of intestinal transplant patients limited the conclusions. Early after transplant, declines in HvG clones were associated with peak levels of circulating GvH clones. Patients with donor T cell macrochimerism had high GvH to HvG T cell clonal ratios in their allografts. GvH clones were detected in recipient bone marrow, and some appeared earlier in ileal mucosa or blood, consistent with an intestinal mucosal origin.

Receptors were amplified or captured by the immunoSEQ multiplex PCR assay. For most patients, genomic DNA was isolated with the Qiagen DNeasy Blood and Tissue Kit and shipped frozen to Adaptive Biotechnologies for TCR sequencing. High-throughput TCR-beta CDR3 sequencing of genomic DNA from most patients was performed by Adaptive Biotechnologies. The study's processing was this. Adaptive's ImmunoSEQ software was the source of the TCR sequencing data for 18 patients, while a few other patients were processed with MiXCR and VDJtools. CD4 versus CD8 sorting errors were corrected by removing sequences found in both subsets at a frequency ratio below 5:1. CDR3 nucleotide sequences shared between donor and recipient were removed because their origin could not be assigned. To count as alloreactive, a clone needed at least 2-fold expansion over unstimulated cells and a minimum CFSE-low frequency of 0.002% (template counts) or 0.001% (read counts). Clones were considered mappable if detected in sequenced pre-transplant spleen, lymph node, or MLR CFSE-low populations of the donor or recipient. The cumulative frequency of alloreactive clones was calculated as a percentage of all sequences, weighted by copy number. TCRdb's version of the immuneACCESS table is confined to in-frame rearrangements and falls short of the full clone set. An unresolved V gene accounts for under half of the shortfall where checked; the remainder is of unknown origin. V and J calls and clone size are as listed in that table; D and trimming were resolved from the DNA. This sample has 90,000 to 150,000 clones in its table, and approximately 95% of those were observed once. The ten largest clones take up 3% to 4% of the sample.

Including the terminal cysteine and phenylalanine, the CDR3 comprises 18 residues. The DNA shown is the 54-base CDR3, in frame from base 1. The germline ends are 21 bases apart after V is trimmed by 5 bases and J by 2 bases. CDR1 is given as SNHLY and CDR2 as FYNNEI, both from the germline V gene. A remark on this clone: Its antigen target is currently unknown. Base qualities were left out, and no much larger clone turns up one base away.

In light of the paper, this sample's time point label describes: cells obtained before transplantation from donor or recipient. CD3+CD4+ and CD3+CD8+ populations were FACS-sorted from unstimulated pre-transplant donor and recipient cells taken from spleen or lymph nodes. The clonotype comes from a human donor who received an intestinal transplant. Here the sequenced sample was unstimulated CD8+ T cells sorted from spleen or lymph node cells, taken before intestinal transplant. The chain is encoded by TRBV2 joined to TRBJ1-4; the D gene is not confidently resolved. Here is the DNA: TGTGCCAGCAGTCTAATGGGCCCGGGGTCAGCCACTAATGAAAAACTGTTTTTT. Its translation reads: CASSLMGPGSATNEKLFF.